This TCR beta chain was retrieved from a study of blood T cell repertoires in COVID-19. The CDR3 extends over 15 amino acids. The V gene's germline CDR1 is GTSNPN and CDR2 SVGIG (reference sequence). Deletions cut 2 bases from V and 10 bases from J, with 18 bases between. Only in-frame clones appear in the TCRdb table, and some are missing; sequencing was by immunoSEQ multiplex PCR. The sample holds about 160,000 clones; 65% to 85% are singletons and the top ten take roughly 9%. This rearrangement joins TRBV30 to TRBJ1-6, with D maybe TRBD1 (5 bases). This receptor was obtained from a woman of 80 years or more with active or convalescent COVID-19. Source material: peripheral blood. The CDR3 spells CAWSTGTGLKSPLHF. In nucleotides, the CDR3 is TGTGCCTGGAGTACCGGGACCGGACTAAAATCACCCCTCCACTTT. The full variable domain, in which reference TRBV30 and TRBJ1-6 provide the parts outside the CDR3, is SQTIHQWPATLVQPVGSPLSLECTVEGTSNPNLYWYRQAAGRGLQLLFYSVGIGQISSEVPQNLSASRPQDRQFILSSKKLLLSDSGFYLCAWSTGTGLKSPLHFGNGTRLTVT.